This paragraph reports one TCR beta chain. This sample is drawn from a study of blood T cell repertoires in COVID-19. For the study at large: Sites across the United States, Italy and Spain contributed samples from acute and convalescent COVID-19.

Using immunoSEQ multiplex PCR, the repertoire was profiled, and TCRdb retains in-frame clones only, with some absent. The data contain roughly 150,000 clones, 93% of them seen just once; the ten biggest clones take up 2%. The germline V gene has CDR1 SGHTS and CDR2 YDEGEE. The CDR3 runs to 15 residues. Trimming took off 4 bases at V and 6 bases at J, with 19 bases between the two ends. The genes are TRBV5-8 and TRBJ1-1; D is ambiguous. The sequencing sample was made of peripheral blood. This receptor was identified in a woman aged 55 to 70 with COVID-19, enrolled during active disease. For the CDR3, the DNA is TGTGCCAGCAGCCTCCCAGTGGGAGGGATTTCTGAAGCTTTCTTT. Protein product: CASSLPVGGISEAFF.